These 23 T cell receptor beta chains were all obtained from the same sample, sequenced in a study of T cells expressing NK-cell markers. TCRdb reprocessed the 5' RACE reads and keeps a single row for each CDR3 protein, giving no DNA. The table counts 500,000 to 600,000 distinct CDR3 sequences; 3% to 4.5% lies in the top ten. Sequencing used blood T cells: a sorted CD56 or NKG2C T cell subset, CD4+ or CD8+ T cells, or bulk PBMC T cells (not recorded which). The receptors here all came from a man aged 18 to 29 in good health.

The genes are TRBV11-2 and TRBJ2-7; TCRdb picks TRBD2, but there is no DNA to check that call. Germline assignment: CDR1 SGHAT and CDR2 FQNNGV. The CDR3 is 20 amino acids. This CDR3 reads CASSPARTRLPKSGPNEQYF.

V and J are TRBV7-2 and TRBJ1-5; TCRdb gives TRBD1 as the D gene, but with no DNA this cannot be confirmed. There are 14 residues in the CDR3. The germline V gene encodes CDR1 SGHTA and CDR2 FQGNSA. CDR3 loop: CASSYGQGGEAQHF. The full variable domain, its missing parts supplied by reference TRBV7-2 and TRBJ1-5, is GAGVSQSPSNKVTEKGKDVELRCDPISGHTALYWYRQSLGQGLEFLIYFQGNSAPDKSGLPSDRFSAERTGGSVSTLTIQRTQQEDSAVYLCASSYGQGGEAQHFGDGTRLSIL.

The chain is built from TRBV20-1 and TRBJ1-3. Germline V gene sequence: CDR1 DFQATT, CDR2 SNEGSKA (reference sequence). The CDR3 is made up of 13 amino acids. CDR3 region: CSAIDRIGNTIYF.

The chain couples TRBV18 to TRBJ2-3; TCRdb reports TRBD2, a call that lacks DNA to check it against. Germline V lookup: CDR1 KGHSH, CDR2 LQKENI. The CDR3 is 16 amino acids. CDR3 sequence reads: CASSDYRAQGTDTQYF.

The CDR3 spells CASITGSGLSYEQYF. The chain uses TRBV6-1 and TRBJ2-7. Germline V gives CDR1 MNHNS, CDR2 SASEGT. This CDR3 is 15 amino acids long.

The chain's CDR3 is CASRTGQGFAGNTIYF. This chain joins TRBV6-5 and TRBJ1-3; the D gene TCRdb calls, TRBD1, cannot be checked with no DNA. Looked up from germline, CDR1 is MNHEY and CDR2 is SVGAGI. This CDR3 is built from 16 residues.

CDR3 in amino acids: CASSLAGGGGNNEQFF. V usage is TRBV5-6 and J usage is TRBJ2-1; checking the TCRdb D call of TRBD1 is not possible without DNA. The CDR3 is 16 amino acids. Germline V gene sequence: CDR1 SGHDT, CDR2 YYEEEE. The complete variable domain, with remaining parts taken from reference TRBV5-6 and TRBJ2-1, reads DAGVTQSPTHLIKTRGQQVTLRCSPKSGHDTVSWYQQALGQGPQFIFQYYEEEERQRGNFPDRFSGHQFPNYSSELNVNALLLGDSALYLCASSLAGGGGNNEQFFGPGTRLTVL.

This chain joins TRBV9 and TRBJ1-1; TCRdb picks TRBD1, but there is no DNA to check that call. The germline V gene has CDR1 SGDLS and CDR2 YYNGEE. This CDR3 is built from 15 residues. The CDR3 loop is CASSATHRDRGGAFF.

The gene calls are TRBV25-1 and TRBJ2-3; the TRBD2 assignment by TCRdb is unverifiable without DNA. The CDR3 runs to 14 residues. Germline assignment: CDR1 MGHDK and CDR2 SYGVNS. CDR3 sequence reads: CASSRTSFTDTQYF.

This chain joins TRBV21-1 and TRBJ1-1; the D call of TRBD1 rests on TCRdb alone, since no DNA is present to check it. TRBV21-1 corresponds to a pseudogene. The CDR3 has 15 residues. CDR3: CASSKEDSTNTEAFF.

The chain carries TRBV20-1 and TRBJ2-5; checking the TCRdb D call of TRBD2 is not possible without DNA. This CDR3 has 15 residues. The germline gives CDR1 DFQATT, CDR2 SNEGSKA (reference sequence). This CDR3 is CSAGASGSGRETQYF.

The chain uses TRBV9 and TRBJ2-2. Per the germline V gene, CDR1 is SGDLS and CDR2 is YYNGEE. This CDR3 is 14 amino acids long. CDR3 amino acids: CASSVDGSNRELFF. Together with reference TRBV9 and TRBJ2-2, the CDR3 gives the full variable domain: DSGVTQTPKHLITATGQRVTLRCSPRSGDLSVYWYQQSLDQGLQFLIQYYNGEERAKGNILERFSAQQFPDLHSELNLSSLELGDSALYFCASSVDGSNRELFFGEGSRLTVL.

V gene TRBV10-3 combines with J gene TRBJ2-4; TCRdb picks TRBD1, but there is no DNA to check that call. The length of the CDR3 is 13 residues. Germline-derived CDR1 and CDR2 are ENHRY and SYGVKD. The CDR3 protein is CATLGQGQNIQYF.

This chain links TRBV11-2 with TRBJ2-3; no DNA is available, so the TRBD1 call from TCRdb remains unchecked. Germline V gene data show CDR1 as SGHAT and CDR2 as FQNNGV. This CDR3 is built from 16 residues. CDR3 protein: CASSLGTAGGTDTQYF.

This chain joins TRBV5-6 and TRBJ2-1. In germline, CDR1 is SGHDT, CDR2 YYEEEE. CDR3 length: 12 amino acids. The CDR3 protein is CASRHEMGEQFF.

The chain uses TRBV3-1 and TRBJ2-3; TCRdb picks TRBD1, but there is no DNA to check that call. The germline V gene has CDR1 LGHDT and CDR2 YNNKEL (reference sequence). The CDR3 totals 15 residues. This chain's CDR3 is CASSQTGFPTDTQYF.

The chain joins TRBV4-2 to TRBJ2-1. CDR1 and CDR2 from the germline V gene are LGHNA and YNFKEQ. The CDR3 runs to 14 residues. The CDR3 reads CASSQDLSNNEQFF.

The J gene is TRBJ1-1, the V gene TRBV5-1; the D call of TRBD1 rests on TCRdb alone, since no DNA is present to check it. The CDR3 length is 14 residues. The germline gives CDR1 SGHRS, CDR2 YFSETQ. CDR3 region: CASLSFTGATEAFF.

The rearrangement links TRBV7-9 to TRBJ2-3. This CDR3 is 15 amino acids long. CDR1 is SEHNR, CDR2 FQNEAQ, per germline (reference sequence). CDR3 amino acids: CASSFWRQDTDTQYF.

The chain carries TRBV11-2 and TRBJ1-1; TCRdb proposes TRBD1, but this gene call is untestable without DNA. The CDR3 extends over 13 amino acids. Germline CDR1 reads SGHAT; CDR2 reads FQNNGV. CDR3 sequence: CASRPLGRPEAFF.

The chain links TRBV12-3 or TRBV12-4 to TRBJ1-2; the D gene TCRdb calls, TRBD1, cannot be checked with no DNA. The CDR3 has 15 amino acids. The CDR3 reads CASSRGTPGDYGYTF.

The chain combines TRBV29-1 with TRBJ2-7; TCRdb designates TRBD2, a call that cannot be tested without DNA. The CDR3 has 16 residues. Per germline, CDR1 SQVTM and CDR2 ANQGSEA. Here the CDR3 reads CSVGSRRLAGSYEQYF.

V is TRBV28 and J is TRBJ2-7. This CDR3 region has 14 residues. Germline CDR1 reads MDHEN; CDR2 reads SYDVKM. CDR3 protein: CASSSKPTSYEQYF.